The TCR beta chain under discussion was sequenced for a study of blood T cell repertoires in COVID-19. Study as a whole: The origin of the acute and convalescent COVID-19 samples was the United States, Italy and Spain.

Per the authors' pipeline: For nucleated cells, counts were estimated from reference gene primer amplification. Sequencing used immunoSEQ multiplex PCR; TCRdb keeps in-frame clones, though not all of them. V and J calls and clone size are as listed in that table; D and trimming were resolved from the DNA. The sample records more than 85,000 clones, about 90% being singletons. The germline gives CDR1 SGHKS, CDR2 YYEKEE (reference sequence). The ends lost 7 bases at V and 4 bases at J; junction bases unmatched: 9. This CDR3 region has 15 residues. The gene calls are TRBV5-5 and TRBJ2-4; 9 bases match TRBD1. This TCR was sampled from a man between 50 and 59 years old with active COVID-19. What was sequenced was peripheral blood. In DNA form, the CDR3 reads TGTGCCAGCTACCGGGACAGGGAGAATAAAAACATTCAGTACTTC. Translated, it gives CASYRDRENKNIQYF.